Following are 19 T cell receptor beta chains from one sample sequenced in a study of T cell changes during pregnancy in multiple sclerosis. Here immunoSEQ multiplex PCR was the method, and the copy in TCRdb shows in-frame clones only, minus some. The repertoire holds approximately 97,000 clones, with less than 95% as singletons. The starting material was peripheral blood, obtained in the second trimester of pregnancy. These receptors originate from a female donor in good health, enrolled as a control in a pregnancy study.

The chain employs TRBV14 and TRBJ2-7; 11 nucleotides align to TRBD2. Germline lookup yields CDR1 SGHDN and CDR2 FVKESK. The CDR3 length is 19 residues. V was pared by 0 bases and J by 6 bases, with 16 bases of the junction left unmatched. CDR3 sequence (DNA): TGTGCCAGCAGCCAAGACCGGGTAGCGGGAGGGAGTCACGGGTCCGAGCAGTACTTC. This codes for CASSQDRVAGGSHGSEQYF.

This sequence joins TRBV7-6 and TRBJ1-4; 8 nucleotides align to TRBD1. Germline CDR1 and CDR2: SGHVS and FNYEAQ. V was clipped by 5 bases and J by 8 bases; unmatched bases: 10. This CDR3 is built from 15 residues. CDR3 residues: CASSLQGARGEKLFF. The CDR3 coding sequence is TGTGCCAGCAGCCTCCAGGGGGCGCGAGGGGAAAAACTGTTTTTT.

The genes are TRBV14 and TRBJ2-7; D remains unclear. Germline CDR1 and CDR2: SGHDN and FVKESK. V lost 0 bases and J 2 bases, leaving 14 bases between the germline ends. The CDR3 runs 16 residues. CDR3 sequence: CASSQEINSYPYEQYF. For the CDR3, the DNA is TGTGCCAGCAGCCAAGAGATCAACAGCTATCCCTACGAGCAGTACTTC.

The chain uses TRBV5-4 and TRBJ2-5; the D gene is possibly TRBD1 (6 bases). CDR1 and CDR2 (germline): SGHNT, YYREEE (reference sequence). Deletions cut 3 bases from V and 1 base from J, with 10 bases between. This CDR3 region has 14 residues. The CDR3 here is CASSSQGSQETQYF. The CDR3 region has the DNA TGTGCCAGCAGCTCACAGGGTTCCCAAGAGACCCAGTACTTC.

V and J are TRBV5-1 and TRBJ2-3, with D unclear. Germline CDR1 is SGHRS and CDR2 is YFSETQ. Trimming stripped 0 bases from V and 2 bases from J, with 10 bases between. The CDR3 is made up of 15 amino acids. Here the CDR3 DNA reads TGCGCCAGCAGCTTGGAACAGCCAATCACAGATACGCAGTATTTT. Translated, it gives CASSLEQPITDTQYF. The full variable domain, with the rest looked up from reference TRBV5-1 and TRBJ2-3, is KAGVTQTPRYLIKTRGQQVTLSCSPISGHRSVSWYQQTPGQGLQFLFEYFSETQRNKGNFPGRFSGRQFSNSRSEMNVSTLELGDSALYLCASSLEQPITDTQYFGPGTRLTVL.

The genes are TRBV5-8 and TRBJ2-1; 10 bases fit TRBD1. J lost 4 bases, V lost 4 bases, and 14 bases had no gene match. The CDR3 extends over 18 amino acids. Germline CDR1 and CDR2: SGHTS and YDEGEE. The CDR3 loop reads CASSKDQDGTGVYNEQFF. The CDR3 nucleotides read TGTGCCAGCAGCAAAGATCAGGACGGGACAGGGGTTTACAATGAGCAGTTCTTC.

The V gene is TRBV19, the J gene TRBJ1-4, with D possibly being TRBD1 (5 bases). The germline CDR1 and CDR2 sequences are LNHDA and SQIVND (reference sequence). The CDR3 loop spans 14 amino acids. The ends were cut back, 8 bases at V and 4 bases at J, with 14 bases in the middle. CDR3 nucleotide sequence: TGTGCCAGTTTAGATCTGGGGCTTAATGAAAAACTGTTTTTT. Translation gives CASLDLGLNEKLFF.

J is TRBJ1-3 and V is TRBV20-1; D is unresolved. V lost 7 bases and J lost 2, with 6 bases in between. The CDR3 spans 11 residues. The germline gives CDR1 DFQATT, CDR2 SNEGSKA (reference sequence). The DNA for the CDR3 is TGCAGTGGTAATGCTGGAAACACCATATATTTT. Translation: CSGNAGNTIYF.

The V gene is TRBV6-1, the J gene TRBJ1-2; 9 positions agree with TRBD1. Trimming removed 2 bases from V and 3 bases from J; junction bases left unmatched: 1. Germline assignment: CDR1 MNHNS and CDR2 SASEGT. The length of the CDR3 is 14 residues. The CDR3 protein is CASSEWTGDYGYTF. CDR3 sequence (DNA): TGTGCCAGCAGTGAATGGACAGGGGACTATGGCTACACCTTC.

The chain employs TRBV9 and TRBJ2-2, with TRBD2 matching 8 bases. Germline values: CDR1 SGDLS, CDR2 YYNGEE. The junction had 8 bases not matched to a gene; V was cut back by 0 bases and J by 7 bases. The CDR3 loop spans 16 amino acids. The CDR3 region is CASSVVAGQLGGELFF. For the CDR3, the DNA is TGTGCCAGCAGCGTAGTAGCGGGGCAGCTTGGCGGGGAGCTGTTTTTT. Using reference TRBV9 and TRBJ2-2 for the parts outside the CDR3, the full variable domain is DSGVTQTPKHLITATGQRVTLRCSPRSGDLSVYWYQQSLDQGLQFLIQYYNGEERAKGNILERFSAQQFPDLHSELNLSSLELGDSALYFCASSVVAGQLGGELFFGEGSRLTVL.

The CDR3 reads CASEGGDQPQHF. CDR3 DNA sequence: TGTGCCAGCGAGGGGGGGGATCAGCCCCAGCATTTT. The chain carries TRBV6-4 and TRBJ1-5; weak D call: TRBD1 (6 bases). The V end lost 8 bases, the J end lost 5 bases, and 10 bases lay between the germline ends. Germline V lookup: CDR1 MRHNA, CDR2 SNTAGT. This CDR3 is built from 12 residues.

The rearrangement joins TRBV5-4 to TRBJ1-6; the D gene is possibly TRBD1 (5 bases). Deletions cut 0 bases from V and 3 bases from J, with 13 bases between. CDR1 is SGHNT, CDR2 YYREEE, per germline (reference sequence). This CDR3 has 17 residues. CDR3 residues: CASSLEQEGYYNSPLHF. CDR3 coding DNA: TGTGCCAGCAGCTTGGAACAGGAGGGCTACTATAATTCACCCCTCCACTTT.

The rearrangement joins TRBV15 to TRBJ2-3, with 8 bases that match TRBD1. The germline V gene has CDR1 LNHNV and CDR2 YYDKDF (reference sequence). This CDR3 has 15 amino acids. V shed 5 bases and J 2 bases; nucleotides not matched to a gene: 6. As DNA, the CDR3 is TGTGCCACCAGCGCACGACAGGGGATCACAGATACGCAGTATTTT. Translated, it gives CATSARQGITDTQYF.

The V gene is TRBV21-1, the J gene TRBJ2-1; the table assigns TRBD1, which was not confirmed against the DNA. TRBV21-1 is termed a pseudogene. The CDR3 runs to 12 residues. This CDR3 is CASSQINNEQFF. As DNA, the CDR3 is TGTGCCAGCAGTCAGATTAACAATGAGCAGTTCTTC.

V and J are TRBV7-2 and TRBJ2-5; D possibly corresponds to TRBD2 (7 bases). This CDR3 comprises 15 residues. Trimming removed 7 bases from V and 4 bases from J, with 19 bases in between. Germline V gene lookup returns CDR1 SGHTA and CDR2 FQGNSA. CDR3 nucleotides: TGTGCCAGCATTAACATAAGGGGGGGCGGAGAGACCCAGTACTTC. This gives the protein CASINIRGGGETQYF.

The J gene is TRBJ2-7, the V gene TRBV6-5, with D unclear. CDR3 length: 14 residues. V shed 0 bases and J shed 0 bases, with 6 bases lying between them. Germline V gene lookup returns CDR1 MNHEY and CDR2 SVGAGI. CDR3 DNA sequence: TGTGCCAGCAGTTACTCGTCAGTCTCCTACGAGCAGTACTTC. Translation gives CASSYSSVSYEQYF.

V gene TRBV7-2 combines with J gene TRBJ2-3, with 12 nucleotides matching TRBD2. The ends lost 2 bases at V and 0 bases at J; junction bases unmatched: 6. The CDR3 runs to 18 residues. Germline assignment: CDR1 SGHTA and CDR2 FQGNSA. The CDR3 reads CASSLTASGGASTDTQYF. The CDR3 bases are TGTGCCAGCAGCTTAACGGCTAGCGGGGGGGCTAGCACAGATACGCAGTATTTT.

The genes are TRBV27 and TRBJ2-7, with unresolved D. Germline V gene sequence: CDR1 MNHEY, CDR2 SMNVEV (reference sequence). Trimming stripped 5 bases from V and 3 bases from J, with 11 bases between. This CDR3 region has 13 residues. The CDR3 DNA is TGTGCCAGCAGTCCAGGTCCCCACTACGAGCAGTACTTC. It specifies CASSPGPHYEQYF.

This sequence joins TRBV19 and TRBJ1-4, with D perhaps matching TRBD1 (5 bases). In germline, CDR1 is LNHDA, CDR2 SQIVND (reference sequence). The V and J ends lost 2 bases and 7 bases respectively, with 14 bases between them. The CDR3 totals 15 residues. The CDR3 coding sequence is TGTGCCAGTAGTATACGCAGGGCGATGGGTGAAAAACTGTTTTTT. Its translation: CASSIRRAMGEKLFF.